This entry lists 9 T cell receptor beta chains sequenced from one sample in a study of cytomegalovirus exposure and HLA in healthy donors. Amplification used 60 Vbeta primers and 13 Jbeta primers. Only in-frame clones appear in the TCRdb table, and some are missing; sequencing was by immunoSEQ multiplex PCR. Counted here are 140,000 to 150,000 clones, around 78% occurring once; the ten biggest clones make up around 2.5%. The sequenced sample consisted of PBMCs. Receptors originate from a woman between 18 and 29 years old in good health and CMV-seropositive.

This chain joins TRBV19 and TRBJ2-2; 12 nucleotides line up with TRBD2. The CDR3 has 16 residues. Looked up from germline, CDR1 is LNHDA and CDR2 is SQIVND (reference sequence). V trimming: 5 bases; J trimming: 7 bases; junction bases outside the gene matches: 8. CDR3 coding DNA: TGTGCCAGTAGTCCGCGGACTAGCGGGGTGATCGGGGAGCTGTTTTTT. It is translated as CASSPRTSGVIGELFF.

CDR3 region: CASSEATGIANEKLFF. CDR3 DNA sequence: TGTGCCAGCAGCGAAGCTACAGGGATTGCTAATGAAAAACTGTTTTTT. The gene calls are TRBV7-9 and TRBJ1-4, with D possibly TRBD1 on 6 matching bases. This CDR3 has 16 residues. CDR1 is SEHNR, CDR2 FQNEAQ, per germline (reference sequence). The V gene lost 5 bases and the J gene lost 3 bases, with 16 bases spanning the gap.

The J gene is TRBJ1-1, the V gene TRBV7-9; maybe TRBD1 (6 bases). The CDR3 extends over 14 amino acids. V was clipped by 4 bases and J by 5 bases, with 14 bases between them. CDR1 and CDR2 (germline): SEHNR, FQNEAQ (reference sequence). The CDR3 coding sequence is TGTGCCAGCAGCTCCCAGGGGAGTGAAACTGAAGCTTTCTTT. It encodes CASSSQGSETEAFF. The full variable domain, its missing parts supplied by reference TRBV7-9 and TRBJ1-1, is DTGVSQNPRHKITKRGQNVTFRCDPISEHNRLYWYRQTLGQGPEFLTYFQNEAQLEKSRLLSDRFSAERPKGSFSTLEIQRTEQGDSAMYLCASSSQGSETEAFFGQGTRLTVV.

This chain joins TRBV6-1 and TRBJ1-3; a weak D match, TRBD1 (6 bases). Germline CDR1 is MNHNS and CDR2 is SASEGT. The length of the CDR3 is 18 residues. The ends were cut back, 4 bases at V and 0 bases at J, with 19 bases in the middle. The CDR3 region is CASSATTGTRVSGNTIYF. The CDR3 DNA reads TGTGCCAGCAGTGCGACTACCGGGACACGGGTCTCTGGAAACACCATATATTTT.

The chain recombines TRBV4-1 with TRBJ2-7; TRBD1 aligns across 7 bases. CDR3 size: 14 residues. V gave up 4 bases and J gave up 3 bases; unmatched junction bases: 6. Germline V gene lookup returns CDR1 MGHRA and CDR2 YSYEKL. The CDR3 DNA sequence: TGCGCCAGCAGCCGACCGGGACAGAGCTACGAGCAGTACTTC. As protein: CASSRPGQSYEQYF.

The chain combines TRBV19 with TRBJ2-4; possibly TRBD1 for D (6 bases). Germline CDR1 reads LNHDA; CDR2 reads SQIVND (reference sequence). Trimming took off 3 bases at V and 0 bases at J, with 9 bases between the two ends. The CDR3 loop spans 15 amino acids. In nucleotides, the CDR3 is TGTGCCAGTAGTATCGGACAGTTAGCCAAAAACATTCAGTACTTC. Its translation is CASSIGQLAKNIQYF.

The chain combines TRBV5-1 with TRBJ1-6, with D maybe TRBD1 (6 bases). V lost 0 bases and J lost 9, with 16 bases in between. CDR3 length: 16 residues. Germline loops: CDR1 SGHRS, CDR2 YFSETQ. Written as DNA, the CDR3 is TGCGCCAGCAGCTTGGGTCCCAGTCAGGGGATTTCACCCCTCCACTTT. As protein: CASSLGPSQGISPLHF.

The genes are TRBV13 and TRBJ2-1, with no clear D. Trimming stripped 1 base from V and 4 bases from J, with 5 bases between. Germline CDR1 is PRHDT and CDR2 is FYEKMQ (reference sequence). The CDR3 totals 13 residues. The CDR3, as DNA: TGTGCCAGCAGCTTAGAATCGTACAATGAGCAGTTCTTC. As protein: CASSLESYNEQFF.

The chain links TRBV9 to TRBJ2-7; D may be TRBD1 (6 bases). Germline V gene lookup returns CDR1 SGDLS and CDR2 YYNGEE. Trimming stripped 3 bases from V and 2 bases from J, with 12 bases between. There are 14 residues in the CDR3. The CDR3 region has the DNA TGTGCCAGCAGCGAGGGGGTCATCCCCTACGAGCAGTACTTC. As protein: CASSEGVIPYEQYF.